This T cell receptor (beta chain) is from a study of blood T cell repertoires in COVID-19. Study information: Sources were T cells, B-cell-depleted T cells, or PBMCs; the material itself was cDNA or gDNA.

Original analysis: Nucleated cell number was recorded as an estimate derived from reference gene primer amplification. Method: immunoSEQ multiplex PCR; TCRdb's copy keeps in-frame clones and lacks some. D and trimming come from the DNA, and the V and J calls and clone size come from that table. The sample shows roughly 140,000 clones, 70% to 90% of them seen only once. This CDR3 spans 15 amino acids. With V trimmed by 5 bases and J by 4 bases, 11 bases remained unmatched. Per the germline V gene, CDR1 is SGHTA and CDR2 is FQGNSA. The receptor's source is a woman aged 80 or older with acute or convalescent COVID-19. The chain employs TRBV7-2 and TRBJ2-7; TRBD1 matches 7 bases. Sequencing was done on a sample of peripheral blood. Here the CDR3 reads CASSHPRQGNYEQYF. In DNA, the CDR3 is TGTGCCAGCAGCCACCCGCGACAGGGTAATTACGAGCAGTACTTC.